These 5 T cell receptor beta chains share one sample of origin, sequenced in a study of OX40 agonist ivuxolimab in advanced cancers. Profiled with immunoSEQ multiplex PCR; TCRdb holds only in-frame clones, not every one. Among 15,000 to 25,000 clones, approximately 86% were seen once, and the ten largest hold roughly 49%. The sample here was CD4+ or CD8+ T cells sorted from blood, taken in a trial of the OX40 agonist ivuxolimab. These receptors originate from an adult with an advanced solid tumor such as melanoma, head and neck, liver or kidney cancer.

This clone appeared once. This rearrangement joins TRBV6-6 to TRBJ2-1; the match to TRBD2 covers 9 bases. Germline V CDR1 and CDR2: MNHNY, SVGAGI (reference sequence). The CDR3 runs to 15 residues. The CDR3, as DNA: TGTTGTACGGTAGCGGGGGCCAACTCCTACAATGAGCAGTTCTTC. It codes for CCTVAGANSYNEQFF.

V and J are TRBV4-1 and TRBJ2-5; 8 nucleotides align to TRBD1. Trimming at V came to 4 bases and at J to 4 bases, leaving 5 bases not matched to a gene. Germline V lookup: CDR1 MGHRA, CDR2 YSYEKL. CDR3 size: 14 residues. This CDR3 reads CASSPRTGPETQYF. CDR3 bases: TGCGCCAGCAGCCCTCGGACAGGGCCAGAGACCCAGTACTTC.

J is TRBJ1-2 and V is TRBV5-5; 8 bases map to TRBD1. This CDR3 spans 17 amino acids. Germline trimming cut 0 bases from V and 0 bases from J; bases unmatched to any gene: 7. Germline-derived CDR1 and CDR2 are SGHKS and YYEKEE (reference sequence). The CDR3 protein is CASSLGQGFGANYGYTF. The CDR3, as DNA: TGTGCCAGCAGCTTGGGACAGGGGTTTGGAGCTAACTATGGCTACACCTTC.

The chain is built from TRBV7-9 and TRBJ2-3; D unclear. Trimming shortened V by 4 bases and J by 2 bases, and 13 bases separated the two germline ends. This CDR3 spans 15 amino acids. Germline V CDR1 and CDR2: SEHNR, FQNEAQ (reference sequence). The CDR3 sequence: CASSSPGAPTDTQYF. The CDR3 DNA sequence: TGTGCCAGCAGCTCCCCGGGCGCGCCCACAGATACGCAGTATTTT. Full variable domain (remainder filled in from reference TRBV7-9 and TRBJ2-3): DTGVSQNPRHKITKRGQNVTFRCDPISEHNRLYWYRQTLGQGPEFLTYFQNEAQLEKSRLLSDRFSAERPKGSFSTLEIQRTEQGDSAMYLCASSSPGAPTDTQYFGPGTRLTVL.

This clone was found once. This chain joins TRBV20-1 and TRBJ1-2, with D unclear. The V end lost 1 base, the J end lost 7 bases, and 7 bases lay between the germline ends. The CDR3 loop spans 11 amino acids. CDR1 and CDR2 (germline): DFQATT, SNEGSKA (reference sequence). For the CDR3, the DNA is TGCAGTGCTAGAGTTTGGATTGGCTACACCTTC. This sequence encodes CSARVWIGYTF.